The entry below describes one T cell receptor beta chain. Germline CDR1 and CDR2: SNHLY and FYNNEI. CDR3 size: 13 residues. After removal of 3 bases from V and 4 bases from J, the junction contained 2 bases not matched to a gene. The data were obtained in a study of blood T cell repertoires in COVID-19. Original handling: Reference gene primer amplification gave estimated nucleated cell counts. TCRdb's table, derived via immunoSEQ multiplex PCR, lists solely in-frame clones and lacks some. The DNA gave D and trimming, while V, J and clone size come from that table. The sample has roughly 170,000 clones; 84% are singletons.

The chain employs TRBV2 and TRBJ2-7, with 8 nucleotides matching TRBD1. The material sequenced was peripheral blood. The receptor's source is a man aged 40-55 years who had recovered from COVID-19. The CDR3 nucleotides are TGTGCCAGCAGTGATGGACAGGGTTACGAGCAGTACTTC. Translated, it gives CASSDGQGYEQYF.